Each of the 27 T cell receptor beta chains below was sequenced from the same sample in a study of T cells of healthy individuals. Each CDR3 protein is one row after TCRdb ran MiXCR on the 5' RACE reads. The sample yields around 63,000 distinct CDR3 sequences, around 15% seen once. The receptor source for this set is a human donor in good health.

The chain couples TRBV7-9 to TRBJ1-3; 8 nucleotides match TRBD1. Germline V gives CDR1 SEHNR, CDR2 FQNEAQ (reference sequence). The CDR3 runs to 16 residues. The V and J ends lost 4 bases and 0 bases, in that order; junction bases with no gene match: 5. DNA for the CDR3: TGTGCCAGCAGCTCCAGGGGGCGAGCCTCTGGAAACACCATATATTTT. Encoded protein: CASSSRGRASGNTIYF.

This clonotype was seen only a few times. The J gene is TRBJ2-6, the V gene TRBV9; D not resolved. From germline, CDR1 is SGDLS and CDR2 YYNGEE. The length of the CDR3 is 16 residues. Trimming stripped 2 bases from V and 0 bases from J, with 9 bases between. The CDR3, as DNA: TGTGCCAGCAGCGTGGCCAGGTTCTCTGGGGCCAACGTCCTGACTTTC. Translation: CASSVARFSGANVLTF.

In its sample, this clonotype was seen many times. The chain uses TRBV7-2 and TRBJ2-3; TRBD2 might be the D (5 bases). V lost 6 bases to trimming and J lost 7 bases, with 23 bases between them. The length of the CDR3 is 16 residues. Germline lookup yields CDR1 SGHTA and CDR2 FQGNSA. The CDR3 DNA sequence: TGTGCCAGCAGAGGTGGTGGAGGAGACTTGGCCCATACGCAGTATTTT. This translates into CASRGGGGDLAHTQYF.

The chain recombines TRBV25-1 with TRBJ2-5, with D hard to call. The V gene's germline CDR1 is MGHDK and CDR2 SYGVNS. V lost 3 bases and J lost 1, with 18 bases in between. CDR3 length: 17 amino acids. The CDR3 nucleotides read TGTGCCAGCAGTGATAGCCTTGGATCCGGCCTCCAAGAGACCCAGTACTTC. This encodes CASSDSLGSGLQETQYF. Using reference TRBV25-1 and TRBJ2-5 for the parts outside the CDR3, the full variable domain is EADIYQTPRYLVIGTGKKITLECSQTMGHDKMYWYQQDPGMELHLIHYSYGVNSTEKGDLSSESTVSRIRTEHFPLTLESARPSHTSQYLCASSDSLGSGLQETQYFGPGTRLLVL.

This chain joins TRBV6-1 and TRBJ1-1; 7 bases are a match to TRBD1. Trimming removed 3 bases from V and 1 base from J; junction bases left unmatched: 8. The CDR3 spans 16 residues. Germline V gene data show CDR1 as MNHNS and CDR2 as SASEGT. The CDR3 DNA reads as TGTGCCAGCAGTGAGCGGGACAGATCTTGGAACACTGAAGCTTTCTTT. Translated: CASSERDRSWNTEAFF.

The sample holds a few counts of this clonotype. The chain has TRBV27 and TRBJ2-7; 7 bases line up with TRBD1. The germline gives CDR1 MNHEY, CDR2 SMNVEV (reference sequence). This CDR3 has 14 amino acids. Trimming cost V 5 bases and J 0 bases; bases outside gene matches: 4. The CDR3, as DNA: TGTGCCAGCAGTGTCTCAGGGGGCTCCTACGAGCAGTACTTC. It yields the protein CASSVSGGSYEQYF.

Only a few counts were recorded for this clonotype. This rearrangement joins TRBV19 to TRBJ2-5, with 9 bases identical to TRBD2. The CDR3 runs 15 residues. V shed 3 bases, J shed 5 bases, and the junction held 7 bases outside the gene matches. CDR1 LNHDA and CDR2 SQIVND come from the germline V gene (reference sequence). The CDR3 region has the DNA TGTGCCAGTAGTATGGCGCGGGGGGGCCAGGAGACCCAGTACTTC. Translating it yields CASSMARGGQETQYF.

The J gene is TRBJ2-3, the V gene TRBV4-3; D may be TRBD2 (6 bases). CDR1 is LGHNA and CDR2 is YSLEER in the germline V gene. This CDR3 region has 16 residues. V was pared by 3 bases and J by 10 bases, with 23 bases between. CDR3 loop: CASSQRTISFGSAQYF. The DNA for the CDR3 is TGCGCCAGCAGCCAGCGGACTATTAGTTTTGGTTCGGCGCAGTATTTT.

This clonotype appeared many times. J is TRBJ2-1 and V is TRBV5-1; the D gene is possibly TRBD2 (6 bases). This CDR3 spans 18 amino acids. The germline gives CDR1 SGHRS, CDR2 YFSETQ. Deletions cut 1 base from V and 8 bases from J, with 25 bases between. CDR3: CASSLPPPTSSLVDEQFF. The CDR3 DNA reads TGCGCCAGCAGCTTGCCCCCCCCCACTAGCAGTCTCGTGGATGAGCAGTTCTTC.

The CDR3 region has the DNA TGTGCCAGCACCGGACAGGGTCTCTACGAGCAGTACTTC. Amino acid sequence: CASTGQGLYEQYF. The chain combines TRBV13 with TRBJ2-7; 8 bases align to TRBD1. This CDR3 region has 13 residues. CDR1 is PRHDT, CDR2 FYEKMQ, per germline (reference sequence). V was pared by 7 bases and J by 3 bases, with 5 bases of the junction left unmatched.

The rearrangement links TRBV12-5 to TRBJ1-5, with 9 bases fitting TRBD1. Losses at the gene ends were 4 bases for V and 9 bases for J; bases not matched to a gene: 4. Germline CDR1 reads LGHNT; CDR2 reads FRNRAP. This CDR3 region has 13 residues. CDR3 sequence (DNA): TGTGCTAGTGGTTCGGACAGGGGAGGGCCCCAGCATTTT. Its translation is CASGSDRGGPQHF.

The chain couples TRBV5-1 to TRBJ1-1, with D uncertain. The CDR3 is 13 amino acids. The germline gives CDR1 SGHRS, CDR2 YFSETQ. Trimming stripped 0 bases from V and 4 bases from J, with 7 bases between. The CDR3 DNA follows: TGCGCCAGCAGCTTGGAGGTGACCACTGAAGCTTTCTTT. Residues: CASSLEVTTEAFF.

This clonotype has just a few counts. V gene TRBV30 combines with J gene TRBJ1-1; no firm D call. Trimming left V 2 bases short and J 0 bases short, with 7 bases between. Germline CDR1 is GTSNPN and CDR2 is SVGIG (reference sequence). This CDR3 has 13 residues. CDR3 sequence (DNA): TGTGCCTGGAGTCGTTCCGTGAACACTGAAGCTTTCTTT. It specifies CAWSRSVNTEAFF.

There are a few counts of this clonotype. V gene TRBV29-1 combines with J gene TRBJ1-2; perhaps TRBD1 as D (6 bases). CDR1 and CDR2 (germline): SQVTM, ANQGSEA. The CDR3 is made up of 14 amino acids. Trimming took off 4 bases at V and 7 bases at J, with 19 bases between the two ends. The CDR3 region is CSVVVGGGASGYTF. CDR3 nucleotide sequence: TGCAGCGTTGTAGTCGGGGGGGGCGCGTCTGGCTACACCTTC.

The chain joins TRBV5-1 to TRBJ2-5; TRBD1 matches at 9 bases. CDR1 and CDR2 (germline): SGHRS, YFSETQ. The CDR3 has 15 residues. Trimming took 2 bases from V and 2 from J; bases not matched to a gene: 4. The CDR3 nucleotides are TGCGCCAGCAGCTTATTGACAGGGGGACAAGAGACCCAGTACTTC. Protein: CASSLLTGGQETQYF.

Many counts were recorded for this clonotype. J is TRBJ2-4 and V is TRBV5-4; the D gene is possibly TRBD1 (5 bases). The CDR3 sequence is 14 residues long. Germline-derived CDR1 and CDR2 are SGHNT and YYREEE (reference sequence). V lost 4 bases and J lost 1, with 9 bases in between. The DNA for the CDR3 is TGTGCCAGCAGCGATGGGGCGGCCAAAAACATTCAGTACTTC. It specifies CASSDGAAKNIQYF.

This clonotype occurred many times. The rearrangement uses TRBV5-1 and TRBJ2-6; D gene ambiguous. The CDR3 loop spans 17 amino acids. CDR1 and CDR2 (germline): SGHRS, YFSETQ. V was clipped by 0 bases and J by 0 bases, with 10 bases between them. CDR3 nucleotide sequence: TGCGCCAGCAGCTTGGTAGGCTCAACCTCTGGGGCCAACGTCCTGACTTTC. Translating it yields CASSLVGSTSGANVLTF.

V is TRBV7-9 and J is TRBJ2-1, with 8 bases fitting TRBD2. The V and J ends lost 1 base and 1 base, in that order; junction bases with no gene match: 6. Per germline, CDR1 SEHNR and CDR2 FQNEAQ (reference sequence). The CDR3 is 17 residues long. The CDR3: CASSLGSIAGSYNEQFF. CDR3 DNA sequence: TGTGCCAGCAGCTTAGGATCAATAGCGGGGTCCTACAATGAGCAGTTCTTC.

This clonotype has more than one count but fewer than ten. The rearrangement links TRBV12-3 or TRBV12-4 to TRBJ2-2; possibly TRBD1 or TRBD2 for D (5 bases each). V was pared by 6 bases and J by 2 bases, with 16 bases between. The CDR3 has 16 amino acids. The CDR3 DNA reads TGTGCCAGCAGGGCCGGGACGGTACTAAACACCGGGGAGCTGTTTTTT. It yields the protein CASRAGTVLNTGELFF.

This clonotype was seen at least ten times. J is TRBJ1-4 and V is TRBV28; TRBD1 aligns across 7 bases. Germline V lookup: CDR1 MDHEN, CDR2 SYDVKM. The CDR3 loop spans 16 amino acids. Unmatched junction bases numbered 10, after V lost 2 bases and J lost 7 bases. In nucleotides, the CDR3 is TGTGCCAGCAGTTTAATGGGCGGGACAGCCGTTGAAAAACTGTTTTTT. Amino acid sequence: CASSLMGGTAVEKLFF.

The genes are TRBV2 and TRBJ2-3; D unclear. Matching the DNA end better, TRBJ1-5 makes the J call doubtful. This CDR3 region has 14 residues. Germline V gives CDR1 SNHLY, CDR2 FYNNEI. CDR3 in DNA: TGTGCCAGACTAGCGGGAGGGATGGCAGATACGCAGCATTTT. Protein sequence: CARLAGGMADTQHF.

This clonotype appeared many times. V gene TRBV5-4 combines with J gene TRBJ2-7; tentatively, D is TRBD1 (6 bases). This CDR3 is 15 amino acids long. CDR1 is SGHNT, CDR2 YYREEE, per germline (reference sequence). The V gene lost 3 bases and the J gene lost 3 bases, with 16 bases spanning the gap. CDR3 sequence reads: CASSSGAGSYYEQYF. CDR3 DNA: TGTGCCAGCAGCTCAGGGGCAGGGTCCTACTACGAGCAGTACTTC.

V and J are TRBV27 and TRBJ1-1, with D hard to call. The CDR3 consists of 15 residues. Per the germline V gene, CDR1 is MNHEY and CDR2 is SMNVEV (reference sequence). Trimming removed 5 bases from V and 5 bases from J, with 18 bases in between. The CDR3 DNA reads TGTGCCAGCAGTACCAACACTGGCCTTGGAACTGAAGCTTTCTTT. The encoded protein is CASSTNTGLGTEAFF.

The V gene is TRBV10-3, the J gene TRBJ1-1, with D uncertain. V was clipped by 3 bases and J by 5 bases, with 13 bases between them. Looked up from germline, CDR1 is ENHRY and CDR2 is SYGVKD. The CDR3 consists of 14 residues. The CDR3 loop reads CAISDTGQKTEAFF. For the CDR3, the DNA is TGTGCCATCAGTGACACCGGTCAGAAGACTGAAGCTTTCTTT.

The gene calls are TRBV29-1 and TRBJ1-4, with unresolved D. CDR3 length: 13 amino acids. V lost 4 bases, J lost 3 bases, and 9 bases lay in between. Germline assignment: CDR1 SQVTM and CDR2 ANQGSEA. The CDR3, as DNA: TGCAGCGTTGTCCACCCTTCTAATGAAAAACTGTTTTTT. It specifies CSVVHPSNEKLFF.

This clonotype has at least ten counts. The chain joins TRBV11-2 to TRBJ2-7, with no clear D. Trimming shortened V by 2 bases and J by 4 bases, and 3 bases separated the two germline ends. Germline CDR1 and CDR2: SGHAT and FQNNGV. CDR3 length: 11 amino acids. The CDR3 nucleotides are TGTGCCAGCAGCTTAATTTACGAGCAGTACTTC. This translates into CASSLIYEQYF.

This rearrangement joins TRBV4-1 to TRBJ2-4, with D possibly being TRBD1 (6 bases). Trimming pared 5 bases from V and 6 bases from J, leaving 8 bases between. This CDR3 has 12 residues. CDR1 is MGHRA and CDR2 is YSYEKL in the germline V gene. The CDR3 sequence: CASSADRNIQYF. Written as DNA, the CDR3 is TGCGCCAGCAGCGCGGACAGAAACATTCAGTACTTC.